Each of the 10 T cell receptor beta chains below was sequenced from the same sample in a study of graft-versus-host responses after intestinal transplantation. These receptors have no identified antigens. Here immunoSEQ multiplex PCR was the method, and the copy in TCRdb shows in-frame clones only, minus some. Of more than 65,000 clones listed, around 93% were seen once; the top ten hold 7% to 9.5%. The sample in question was unstimulated CD8+ T cells sorted from spleen or lymph node cells, obtained before transplant. Source of these receptors: a human donor who was the organ donor for an intestinal transplant.

CDR3 sequence: CASSILAGGSNEQFF. CDR3 coding DNA: TGTGCCAGCAGCATCCTAGCGGGGGGCAGCAATGAGCAGTTCTTC. This chain connects TRBV5-5 to TRBJ2-1, with 11 positions matching TRBD2. This CDR3 is built from 15 residues. V lost 4 bases, J lost 6 bases, and 6 bases stayed unmatched. Germline values: CDR1 SGHKS, CDR2 YYEKEE (reference sequence). The complete variable domain, with remaining parts taken from reference TRBV5-5 and TRBJ2-1, reads DAGVTQSPTHLIKTRGQQVTLRCSPISGHKSVSWYQQVLGQGPQFIFQYYEKEERGRGNFPDRFSARQFPNYSSELNVNALLLGDSALYLCASSILAGGSNEQFFGPGTRLTVL.

The gene calls are TRBV9 and TRBJ1-3, with TRBD1 matching over 8 bases. Germline loops: CDR1 SGDLS, CDR2 YYNGEE. V was pared by 1 base and J by 4 bases, with 4 bases of the junction left unmatched. This CDR3 is 15 amino acids long. The CDR3 region is CASSVNRGKGNTIYF. The CDR3 coding sequence is TGTGCCAGCAGCGTAAACAGGGGGAAAGGAAACACCATATATTTT.

This chain uses TRBV19 with TRBJ2-7; D is perhaps TRBD1 (6 bases). The CDR3 extends over 14 amino acids. The ends were cut back, 7 bases at V and 0 bases at J, with 13 bases in the middle. Germline V CDR1 and CDR2: LNHDA, SQIVND (reference sequence). The CDR3 bases are TGTGCCAGTACAGTGTCAGGGGTCTCCTACGAGCAGTACTTC. Amino acid sequence: CASTVSGVSYEQYF.

The J gene is TRBJ1-1, the V gene TRBV9; D uncertain. V dropped 3 bases and J dropped 2 bases, with 14 bases sitting between them. The CDR3 covers 15 residues. Germline-derived CDR1 and CDR2 are SGDLS and YYNGEE. CDR3 in amino acids: CASSAREAANTEAFF. CDR3 DNA sequence: TGTGCCAGCAGCGCCCGAGAGGCTGCTAACACTGAAGCTTTCTTT.

CDR3 loop: CASIPRPRQPKSYEQYF. CDR3 in DNA: TGTGCCAGCATCCCGCGGCCCAGGCAGCCTAAATCCTACGAGCAGTACTTC. This chain uses TRBV21-1 with TRBJ2-7. TRBV21-1 represents a pseudogene. The CDR3 covers 17 residues.

The chain links TRBV2 to TRBJ2-5; TRBD2 aligns across 8 bases. CDR3 length: 15 amino acids. The V segment lost 6 bases and the J segment 5 bases; nucleotides outside the gene matches: 11. The germline V gene encodes CDR1 SNHLY and CDR2 FYNNEI. CDR3 DNA: TGTGCCAGCAGGGCCAGCGGGAGAGGGAGGGAGACCCAGTACTTC. Encoded protein: CASRASGRGRETQYF.

The chain carries TRBV14 and TRBJ2-1; D call uncertain. The CDR3 extends over 17 amino acids. Germline V gene sequence: CDR1 SGHDN, CDR2 FVKESK. Trimming took off 2 bases at V and 0 bases at J, with 14 bases between the two ends. This chain's CDR3 is CASSQNWWASSYNEQFF. Here the CDR3 DNA reads TGTGCCAGCAGCCAAAATTGGTGGGCCAGCTCCTACAATGAGCAGTTCTTC.

The chain has TRBV19 and TRBJ2-7; TRBD2 matches 10 bases. V gave up 3 bases and J gave up 5 bases; unmatched junction bases: 7. This CDR3 region has 15 residues. Germline V CDR1 and CDR2: LNHDA, SQIVND (reference sequence). The CDR3 DNA reads TGTGCCAGTAGTATTCATGGGACTAGCGTCGACGAGCAGTACTTC. This gives the protein CASSIHGTSVDEQYF.

This chain links TRBV19 with TRBJ1-5; no reliable D call. V lost 0 bases to trimming and J lost 6 bases, with 6 bases between them. This CDR3 comprises 13 residues. Per germline, CDR1 LNHDA and CDR2 SQIVND (reference sequence). As DNA, the CDR3 is TGTGCCAGTAGTATAGACCTTAGTCAGCCCCAGCATTTT. This translates into CASSIDLSQPQHF.

The CDR3 sequence: CSVEGYTGELFF. The CDR3 coding sequence is TGCAGCGTTGAAGGCTACACCGGGGAGCTGTTTTTT. The chain couples TRBV29-1 to TRBJ2-2; no reliable D call. Germline loops: CDR1 SQVTM, CDR2 ANQGSEA. V lost 1 base to trimming and J lost 3 bases, with 3 bases between them. The CDR3 consists of 12 residues.